Below, 19 T cell receptor beta chains from the same sample are listed, as sequenced in a study of radiation and T cells in renal cell carcinoma. The data were produced by immunoSEQ multiplex PCR, yet TCRdb's version contains in-frame clones alone and is incomplete. The sample holds 95,000 or so clones; approximately 86% are singletons and the top ten take approximately 8.1%. Time point meaning: baseline pretreatment blood. The treatment is: 15 Gy SBRT to primary tumor, nephrectomy 4 weeks later. Material: blood, obtained from a patient whose treatment included radiotherapy and nephrectomy. Every receptor here comes from a man aged 45-60 years with renal cell carcinoma.

The chain employs TRBV7-6 and TRBJ2-2; 8 positions agree with TRBD1. The trim removed 2 bases at V and 4 bases at J, leaving 3 bases unmatched. Per the germline V gene, CDR1 is SGHVS and CDR2 is FNYEAQ. The CDR3 totals 15 residues. CDR3 loop: CASSLWGTGTGELFF. In DNA, the CDR3 is TGTGCCAGCAGCTTATGGGGGACAGGCACCGGGGAGCTGTTTTTT.

The chain uses TRBV5-1 and TRBJ2-3; D remains unclear. Per germline, CDR1 SGHRS and CDR2 YFSETQ. Trimming removed 2 bases from V and 4 bases from J, with 2 bases in between. The CDR3 runs to 11 residues. The CDR3 sequence is CASSLSDTQYF. For the CDR3, the DNA is TGCGCCAGCAGCTTATCAGATACGCAGTATTTT. Supplemented by reference TRBV5-1 and TRBJ2-3, the full variable domain reads KAGVTQTPRYLIKTRGQQVTLSCSPISGHRSVSWYQQTPGQGLQFLFEYFSETQRNKGNFPGRFSGRQFSNSRSEMNVSTLELGDSALYLCASSLSDTQYFGPGTRLTVL.

The chain uses TRBV19 and TRBJ2-1; 12 positions match TRBD2. V gave up 5 bases and J gave up 8 bases; unmatched junction bases: 10. CDR1 is LNHDA and CDR2 is SQIVND in the germline V gene (reference sequence). This CDR3 has 16 amino acids. The CDR3 reads CASSLGPGLAGYEQFF. The DNA for the CDR3 is TGTGCCAGTAGTCTAGGGCCGGGACTAGCGGGCTATGAGCAGTTCTTC.

The CDR3 region is CASSSILDMGYTF. The CDR3 nucleotides read TGTGCCAGCAGTTCGATTCTTGATATGGGCTACACCTTC. The rearrangement joins TRBV27 to TRBJ1-2; no clear D gene. Germline values: CDR1 MNHEY, CDR2 SMNVEV (reference sequence). The CDR3 covers 13 residues. The V end was cut by 4 bases, the J end by 8 bases, with 14 bases between.

This chain joins TRBV25-1 and TRBJ2-5; perhaps TRBD2 as D (5 bases). The CDR3 is 13 residues long. Germline CDR1 is MGHDK and CDR2 is SYGVNS. V gave up 7 bases and J gave up 1 base, with 10 bases separating them. CDR3 coding DNA: TGTGCCAGCACCCGGGGTCCCCAAGAGACCCAGTACTTC. Protein sequence: CASTRGPQETQYF.

This chain connects TRBV19 to TRBJ2-1; 9 bases agree with TRBD1. Germline V gene data show CDR1 as LNHDA and CDR2 as SQIVND (reference sequence). V lost 1 base and J lost 3; bases outside the gene matches: 10. The CDR3 contains 18 residues. The CDR3 protein is CASSIVTGGSSNYNEQFF. CDR3 in DNA: TGTGCCAGTAGTATAGTAACAGGGGGCAGCTCTAACTACAATGAGCAGTTCTTC.

This chain uses TRBV6-1 with TRBJ1-5, with TRBD1 identical over 7 bases. This CDR3 spans 15 amino acids. Looked up from germline, CDR1 is MNHNS and CDR2 is SASEGT. The V gene end was trimmed by 4 bases and the J gene end by 4 bases; junction bases not matched to a gene: 7. This chain's CDR3 is CASSVTGLSNQPQHF. The CDR3 nucleotides are TGTGCCAGCAGTGTGACAGGGTTAAGTAATCAGCCCCAGCATTTT.

The chain links TRBV19 to TRBJ1-3; TRBD1 agrees at 9 bases. The CDR3 sequence is 17 residues long. V lost 5 bases and J lost 4; bases outside the gene matches: 12. Germline CDR1 LNHDA, CDR2 SQIVND (reference sequence). The CDR3: CASSPFPGTGRGNTIYF. Written as DNA, the CDR3 is TGTGCCAGTAGTCCCTTTCCCGGGACAGGGAGAGGAAACACCATATATTTT.

The chain carries TRBV6-5 and TRBJ2-1; D may be TRBD2 (6 bases). V lost 6 bases to trimming and J lost 4 bases, with 7 bases between them. The CDR3 length is 12 residues. Germline values: CDR1 MNHEY, CDR2 SVGAGI. The CDR3 nucleotides are TGTGCCAGCAGCGGGGGATACAATGAGCAGTTCTTC. Protein sequence: CASSGGYNEQFF.

The chain joins TRBV5-4 to TRBJ2-7, with a possible D match to TRBD2 (5 bases). Germline V gene sequence: CDR1 SGHNT, CDR2 YYREEE (reference sequence). V lost 2 bases, J lost 2 bases, and 14 bases lay in between. This CDR3 spans 15 amino acids. The CDR3, as DNA: TGTGCCAGCAGCTTCGGGAATAACCACCCCTACGAGCAGTACTTC. Translation gives CASSFGNNHPYEQYF. Combining the CDR3 with reference TRBV5-4 and TRBJ2-7 gives the whole variable domain ETGVTQSPTHLIKTRGQQVTLRCSSQSGHNTVSWYQQALGQGPQFIFQYYREEENGRGNFPPRFSGLQFPNYSSELNVNALELDDSALYLCASSFGNNHPYEQYFGPGTRLTVT.

This chain connects TRBV6-1 to TRBJ2-6, with D perhaps matching TRBD1 (6 bases). V was cut by 7 bases and J by 4 bases, with 14 bases left in between. Germline CDR1 and CDR2: MNHNS and SASEGT. CDR3 length equals 15 residues. CDR3 DNA: TGTGCCAGCACATGGGGGCGAGGAGGGGCCAACGTCCTGACTTTC. Translated, it gives CASTWGRGGANVLTF.

In this sample, this clone turned up once. The genes are TRBV5-6 and TRBJ2-1, with a possible D match to TRBD1 (6 bases). CDR3 length equals 13 residues. CDR1 and CDR2 from the germline V gene are SGHDT and YYEEEE. V lost 2 bases and J 10 bases, leaving 13 bases between the germline ends. CDR3 sequence reads: CASSLGNQGEQFF. The DNA for the CDR3 is TGTGCCAGCAGCTTAGGCAATCAGGGGGAGCAGTTCTTC.

This chain connects TRBV5-1 to TRBJ2-1, with a weak D call TRBD2 (5 bases). V was clipped by 2 bases and J by 0 bases, with 9 bases between them. Looked up from germline, CDR1 is SGHRS and CDR2 is YFSETQ. The CDR3 has 15 amino acids. This chain's CDR3 is CASSFSASSYNEQFF. As DNA, the CDR3 is TGCGCCAGCAGCTTTAGCGCGAGCTCCTACAATGAGCAGTTCTTC.

The genes are TRBV5-6 and TRBJ2-1, with a possible D match to TRBD1 (5 bases). Germline values: CDR1 SGHDT, CDR2 YYEEEE. CDR3 length: 14 amino acids. V lost 2 bases to trimming and J lost 6 bases, with 12 bases between them. CDR3 loop: CASSFRVGFNEQFF. The CDR3 DNA reads TGTGCCAGCAGCTTCAGGGTTGGGTTCAATGAGCAGTTCTTC.

The V gene is TRBV6-6, the J gene TRBJ1-4; TRBD1 agrees at 9 bases. Germline V gene lookup returns CDR1 MNHNY and CDR2 SVGAGI (reference sequence). The V and J ends lost 6 bases and 7 bases, in that order; junction bases with no gene match: 9. The CDR3 extends over 15 amino acids. The CDR3 DNA reads TGTGCCAGCAGCTCAGAAACAGGGGGCGTTGAAAAACTGTTTTTT. Its translation: CASSSETGGVEKLFF.

The chain uses TRBV25-1 and TRBJ1-2; 11 nucleotides agree with TRBD1. The CDR3 is 15 amino acids. Germline CDR1 and CDR2: MGHDK and SYGVNS. V lost 3 bases and J lost 7; bases outside the gene matches: 7. CDR3 in amino acids: CASSDPGTGGGGYTF. DNA of the CDR3: TGTGCCAGCAGTGATCCCGGGACAGGGGGAGGTGGCTACACCTTC.

A single count supports this clone. The chain links TRBV10-3 to TRBJ1-2; a possible D gene is TRBD1 (5 bases). The CDR3 extends over 16 amino acids. In germline, CDR1 is ENHRY, CDR2 SYGVKD. Trimming cost V 6 bases and J 0 bases, with 17 bases left between them. The CDR3 loop reads CAISKRGQATNYGYTF. The CDR3, as DNA: TGTGCCATCAGCAAACGGGGCCAGGCCACTAACTATGGCTACACCTTC.

The rearrangement uses TRBV9 and TRBJ2-7; D remains ambiguous. The CDR3 runs 14 residues. Trimming took 0 bases from V and 3 from J, leaving 10 bases between them. Germline CDR1 reads SGDLS; CDR2 reads YYNGEE. The CDR3 loop reads CASSVGRNGYEQYF. In DNA, the CDR3 is TGTGCCAGCAGCGTAGGCCGGAACGGCTACGAGCAGTACTTC.

This chain uses TRBV27 with TRBJ1-3, with 9 nucleotides matching TRBD1. The junction had 8 bases not matched to a gene; V was cut back by 6 bases and J by 2 bases. Per germline, CDR1 MNHEY and CDR2 SMNVEV (reference sequence). The CDR3 totals 16 residues. This CDR3 reads CASRDPGQGPGNTIYF. CDR3 nucleotide sequence: TGTGCCAGCAGGGATCCGGGACAGGGTCCTGGAAACACCATATATTTT.